This T cell receptor beta chain is drawn from a study of blood T cell repertoires in COVID-19 (dated by TCRdb to 2020 to 2022). With regard to the full study: Samples from collaborators originated in the United States, Italy and Spain and spanned both the acute and convalescent phases of COVID-19. The material from the prospective study consisted of cDNA or gDNA derived from T cells, B-cell-depleted T cells, or PBMCs. The dataset comprised deeply sampled blood TCRbeta repertoires from subjects exposed to, actively infected with, or recovered from COVID-19. The repertoires were released in a freely available public database meant as a resource for research on the immune response to SARS-CoV-2. Samples were obtained from the ongoing ImmuneRACE study (first 160 participants) and from 950 to 1,500 subjects provided by 6 global collaborators. The sample metadata nearly always contained a de-identified subject ID, COVID-19 status, age in years and sex. Where available, HLA class I and class II types were taken from metadata supplied by the sample provider and were not determined by assay-based typing.

One collaborating source in Seattle enrolled patients while the patients were actively infected and followed the patients over time throughout the course of disease. Collaborating institutions collected whole blood in K2EDTA tubes following their own protocols. For TCRbeta analysis, collaborator samples were shipped as frozen whole blood, as isolated PBMCs, or as DNA extracted from either sample type. In its sample, this clone was seen once. Its antigen specificity is not known. Nothing much larger sits one base from this clone, and base qualities are not available. V lost 7 bases and J lost 3 bases; the stretch between them is 10 bases long. Measured from the cysteine to the phenylalanine, the CDR3 is 13 residues long. Of the read, only the CDR3 DNA is kept; its 39 bases are in frame from base 1. CDR1 LNHDA and CDR2 SQIVND are derived from the germline V gene (reference sequence). TCRbeta CDR3 regions were amplified from genomic DNA using the immunoSEQ Assay, a bias-controlled multiplex PCR. As for how the authors treated the data: The number of nucleated cells in each sample was estimated by amplification of reference gene primers within the assay. Sequence reads were collapsed and filtered to measure the absolute abundance of every unique TCRbeta CDR3 rearrangement. For each sample, productive Simpson clonality was calculated as the square root of Simpson's diversity index over productive rearrangements. The table was pulled from immuneACCESS by TCRdb, which kept in-frame rearrangements only. Such tables lose some clones; where checked, under half of the loss comes from unresolved V genes, and the rest has no known cause. The DNA was the basis for D and trimming; V, J and clone size are from that table. Across this sample there are roughly 480,000 clones, with roughly nine tenths seen only once. The ten largest account for about 0.91% of the sample.

The investigation overall reported the following: How much clinical and demographic metadata was included differed by source and by participant, and the metadata was provided uncurated.

Sequencing was performed on peripheral blood. This sequence uses TRBV19 and TRBJ2-1, with TRBD2 perhaps the D gene, on 5 matching bases. The sequence came from a man aged 18 to 35 with COVID-19, enrolled during active disease. The CDR3 protein: CASKSGNYNEQFF. The DNA sequence follows: TGTGCCAGTAAGTCGGGGAACTACAATGAGCAGTTCTTC.